What follows describes a single T cell receptor (beta chain). Assay used: immunoSEQ multiplex PCR; TCRdb lists only in-frame clones, some missing. The repertoire includes approximately 2.5 million clones, around 90% of them detected once, and over 0.12% sits in the top ten. The data originate from a study of shared clonotypes between healthy human individuals. V was shortened by 0 bases and J by 6 bases, with 18 bases between the two germline ends. The CDR3 spans 17 residues. CDR1 is MGHRA, CDR2 YSYEKL, per germline. Sequenced sample: naive CD4+ T cells sorted from blood. Subset denoted: CD45RA+ positively selected. The clonotype was recovered from a young man in good health. The chain combines TRBV4-1 with TRBJ1-5, with a weak D call TRBD1 (6 bases). CDR3 residues: CASSQDRGSEGSQPQHF. The CDR3 bases are TGCGCCAGCAGCCAAGACAGGGGATCGGAGGGTAGTCAGCCCCAGCATTTT.